The next 15 T cell receptor beta chains were all read from a single sample in a study of human T cells and chemical hapten exposure. TCRdb reprocessed the RACE reads via MiXCR and lists one record per CDR3 protein. There are more than 80,000 distinct CDR3 sequences in the sample; approximately 12% occur only once, and 1.6% lies in the top ten. The time point is: pre-sensitization, week 0. This sample's treatment: therapeutic diphenylcyclopropenone sensitization with weekly scalp DPC. This specimen consisted of whole blood, obtained in connection with sensitization to the hapten diphenylcyclopropenone (DPC). The origin of the receptors is a woman aged 45 to 65 with alopecia areata. Some clones in this sample may be carry-over from other donors' samples.

This clonotype was detected only a few times. The chain has TRBV28 and TRBJ1-1, with a tentative D call TRBD1 (5 bases). The germline gives CDR1 MDHEN, CDR2 SYDVKM. Trimming removed 10 bases at V and 1 base at J, with 7 bases between. The CDR3 sequence is 11 residues long. CDR3 in DNA: TGTGCCATCACAGGGAACACTGAAGCTTTCTTT. It encodes CAITGNTEAFF.

This clonotype was counted at least ten times. The rearrangement links TRBV27 to TRBJ1-1; tentatively, D is TRBD1 (6 bases). CDR3 length: 13 residues. Trimming stripped 1 base from V and 7 bases from J, with 10 bases between. CDR1 is MNHEY and CDR2 is SMNVEV in the germline V gene (reference sequence). CDR3 region: CASSLFRGHEAFF. As DNA, the CDR3 is TGTGCCAGCAGTTTATTCCGGGGGCATGAAGCTTTCTTT.

Only a few counts were recorded for this clonotype. The gene calls are TRBV5-1 and TRBJ2-3; weak D call: TRBD2 (7 bases). Germline CDR1 and CDR2: SGHRS and YFSETQ. Trimming took off 4 bases at V and 4 bases at J, with 19 bases between the two ends. The CDR3 loop spans 16 amino acids. This chain's CDR3 is CASSPRGGALADTQYF. In DNA, the CDR3 is TGCGCCAGCAGCCCGAGAGGGGGGGCGTTAGCAGATACGCAGTATTTT.

V and J are TRBV5-6 and TRBJ1-2; 8 nucleotides align to TRBD1. This CDR3 has 14 amino acids. The junction had 7 bases not matched to a gene; V was cut back by 4 bases and J by 5 bases. Germline CDR1 is SGHDT and CDR2 is YYEEEE. Here the CDR3 DNA reads TGTGCCAGCAGCCTAGACAGGGGTGAATATGGCTACACCTTC. Translated: CASSLDRGEYGYTF.

The genes are TRBV19 and TRBJ2-1, with 11 bases matching TRBD2. CDR3 length: 16 amino acids. Losses at the gene ends were 0 bases for V and 6 bases for J; bases not matched to a gene: 4. Germline V gene data show CDR1 as LNHDA and CDR2 as SQIVND (reference sequence). The CDR3 nucleotides read TGTGCCAGTAGTATAGATCTGCTAGCGGGGGGCAATGAGCAGTTCTTC. It encodes CASSIDLLAGGNEQFF.

This chain connects TRBV29-1 to TRBJ2-5; possible D gene TRBD2, 5 bases. The CDR3 extends over 12 amino acids. Trimming left V 2 bases short and J 7 bases short, with 11 bases between. Germline lookup yields CDR1 SQVTM and CDR2 ANQGSEA. The CDR3 is CSVEKLRGTQYF. CDR3 nucleotide sequence: TGCAGCGTTGAAAAGTTACGGGGGACCCAGTACTTC. Full variable domain (rest looked up from reference TRBV29-1 and TRBJ2-5): SAVISQKPSRDICQRGTSLTIQCQVDSQVTMMFWYRQQPGQSLTLIATANQGSEATYESGFVIDKFPISRPNLTFSTLTVSNMSPEDSSIYLCSVEKLRGTQYFGPGTRLLVL.

The V gene is TRBV27, the J gene TRBJ2-5; D is uncertain. The V gene's germline CDR1 is MNHEY and CDR2 SMNVEV (reference sequence). V lost 0 bases to trimming and J lost 2 bases, with 10 bases between them. The CDR3 consists of 15 residues. CDR3 amino acids: CASSLSPLPQETQYF. The CDR3 DNA reads TGTGCCAGCAGTTTATCGCCCCTCCCTCAAGAGACCCAGTACTTC.

This clonotype came up a few times. The chain recombines TRBV19 with TRBJ1-2; 7 nucleotides match TRBD1. The CDR3 length is 11 residues. The V segment lost 10 bases and the J segment 4 bases; nucleotides outside the gene matches: 3. Germline CDR1 is LNHDA and CDR2 is SQIVND (reference sequence). This CDR3 reads CATWTGYGYTF. Written as DNA, the CDR3 is TGTGCCACTTGGACAGGCTATGGCTACACCTTC.

This clonotype was seen a few times. V usage is TRBV18 and J usage is TRBJ1-5; D unclear. Germline CDR1 reads KGHSH; CDR2 reads LQKENI. The CDR3 has 15 residues. V lost 2 bases and J lost 0, with 8 bases in between. The CDR3 DNA sequence: TGTGCCAGCTCACCAAACAGTAATAGCAATCAGCCCCAGCATTTT. Its translation: CASSPNSNSNQPQHF.

The DNA for the CDR3 is TGCAGTGCGCAGACGTCACCTAAGTATAGCAATCAGCCCCAGCATTTT. This gives the protein CSAQTSPKYSNQPQHF. V and J are TRBV20-1 and TRBJ1-5; D gene unclear. The CDR3 is 16 residues long. Trimming pared 6 bases from V and 0 bases from J, leaving 18 bases between. The V gene's germline CDR1 is DFQATT and CDR2 SNEGSKA (reference sequence).

A word on this clonotype: One end of the junction fails to match germline, which may point to a read error. The V call is TRBV7-2, the J call TRBJ1-5; D unresolved. The CDR3 is 15 residues long. Germline CDR1 and CDR2: SGHTA and FQGNSA. CDR3 amino acids: CASSLGSMGNQPQHF. The CDR3 bases are TGTGCCAGCAGTTTAGGGAGTATGGGCAATCAGCCCCAGCATTTT.

This sequence joins TRBV28 and TRBJ2-5, with 7 bases identical to TRBD1. J lost 2 bases, V lost 5 bases, and 5 bases had no gene match. CDR3 length: 14 amino acids. Germline CDR1 and CDR2: MDHEN and SYDVKM. As DNA, the CDR3 is TGTGCCAGCAGTCCAGGACAGGCTCAAGAGACCCAGTACTTC. Amino acid sequence: CASSPGQAQETQYF.

This clonotype was seen repeatedly, ten times or more. The CDR3 nucleotides are TGTGCCAGCAGTCCACGACAGGCGAACACTGAAGCTTTCTTT. Translating gives CASSPRQANTEAFF. The V call is TRBV12-3 or TRBV12-4, the J call TRBJ1-1, with TRBD1 as a possible D gene (6 bases). Trimming cost V 5 bases and J 1 base, with 11 bases left between them. The CDR3 is made up of 14 amino acids.

This clonotype was seen at least ten times. The CDR3 spells CASSWGKNQPQHF. CDR3 DNA sequence: TGTGCCAGCAGTTGGGGGAAAAATCAGCCCCAGCATTTT. The chain uses TRBV28 and TRBJ1-5; weak D call: TRBD1 (5 bases). CDR1 MDHEN and CDR2 SYDVKM come from the germline V gene. This CDR3 spans 13 amino acids. The V gene lost 4 bases and the J gene lost 4 bases, with 8 bases spanning the gap.

The chain is built from TRBV28 and TRBJ2-3, with 7 nucleotides matching TRBD1. The CDR3 is made up of 15 amino acids. Germline assignment: CDR1 MDHEN and CDR2 SYDVKM. Trimming took 5 bases from V and 6 from J; bases not matched to a gene: 11. The CDR3 nucleotides are TGTGCCAGCAGTAGTAGACAGGGTAGGATGGATACGCAGTATTTT. Translating it yields CASSSRQGRMDTQYF. Full variable domain (missing parts from reference TRBV28 and TRBJ2-3): DVKVTQSSRYLVKRTGEKVFLECVQDMDHENMFWYRQDPGLGLRLIYFSYDVKMKEKGDIPEGYSVSREKKERFSLILESASTNQTSMYLCASSSRQGRMDTQYFGPGTRLTVL.